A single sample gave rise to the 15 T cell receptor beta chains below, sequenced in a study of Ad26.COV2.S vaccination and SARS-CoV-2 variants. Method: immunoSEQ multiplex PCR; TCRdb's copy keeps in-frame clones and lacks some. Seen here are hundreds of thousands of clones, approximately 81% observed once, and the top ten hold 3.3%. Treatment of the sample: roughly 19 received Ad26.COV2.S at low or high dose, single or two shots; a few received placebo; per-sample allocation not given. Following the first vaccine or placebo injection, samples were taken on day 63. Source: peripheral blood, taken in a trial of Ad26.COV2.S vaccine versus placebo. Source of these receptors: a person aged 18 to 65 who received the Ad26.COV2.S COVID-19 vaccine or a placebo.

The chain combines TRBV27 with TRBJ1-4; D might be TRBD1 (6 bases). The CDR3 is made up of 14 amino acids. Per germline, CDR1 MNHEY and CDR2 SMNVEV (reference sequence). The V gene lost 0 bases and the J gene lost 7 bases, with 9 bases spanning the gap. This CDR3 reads CASSLSRGGEKLFF. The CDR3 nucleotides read TGTGCCAGCAGTTTATCAAGGGGGGGTGAAAAACTGTTTTTT.

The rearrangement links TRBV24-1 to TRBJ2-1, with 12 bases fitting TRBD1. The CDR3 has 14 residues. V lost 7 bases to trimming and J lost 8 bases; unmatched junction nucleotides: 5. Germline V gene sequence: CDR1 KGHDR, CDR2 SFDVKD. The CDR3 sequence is CATRTGTGGDEQFF. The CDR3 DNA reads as TGTGCCACCAGGACCGGGACAGGGGGCGATGAGCAGTTCTTC.

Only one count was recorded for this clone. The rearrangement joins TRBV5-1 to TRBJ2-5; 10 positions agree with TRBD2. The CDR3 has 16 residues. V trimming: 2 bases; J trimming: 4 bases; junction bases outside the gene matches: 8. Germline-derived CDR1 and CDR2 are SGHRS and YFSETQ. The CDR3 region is CASSFSGGAGSETQYF. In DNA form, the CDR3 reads TGCGCCAGCAGCTTCAGCGGGGGGGCAGGGTCAGAGACCCAGTACTTC.

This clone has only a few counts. The CDR3 DNA follows: TGTGCCAGCTCCCTTTTGCCCTCCTCCGGAGATTATGGCTACACCTTC. This codes for CASSLLPSSGDYGYTF. V usage is TRBV5-5 and J usage is TRBJ1-2; unclear D gene. This CDR3 is built from 16 residues. Trimming left V 7 bases short and J 5 bases short, with 24 bases between. Looked up from germline, CDR1 is SGHKS and CDR2 is YYEKEE (reference sequence).

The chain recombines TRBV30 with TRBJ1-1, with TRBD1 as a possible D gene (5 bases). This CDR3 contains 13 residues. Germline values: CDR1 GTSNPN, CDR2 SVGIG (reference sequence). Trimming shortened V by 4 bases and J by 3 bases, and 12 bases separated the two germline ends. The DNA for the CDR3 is TGTGCCTGGACGAGGGGAATGGACACTGAAGCTTTCTTT. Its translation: CAWTRGMDTEAFF.

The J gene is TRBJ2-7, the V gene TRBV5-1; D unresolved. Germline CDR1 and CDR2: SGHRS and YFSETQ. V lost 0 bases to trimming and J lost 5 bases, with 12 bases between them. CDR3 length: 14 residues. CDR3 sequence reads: CASSLVLGWDEQYF. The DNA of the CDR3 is TGCGCCAGCAGCTTGGTTCTAGGGTGGGACGAGCAGTACTTC.

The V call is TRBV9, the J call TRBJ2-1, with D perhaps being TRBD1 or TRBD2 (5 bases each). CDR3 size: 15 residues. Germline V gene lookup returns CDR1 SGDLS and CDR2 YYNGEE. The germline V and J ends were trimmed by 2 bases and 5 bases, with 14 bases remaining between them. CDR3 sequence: CASSVGTGLNNEQFF. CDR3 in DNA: TGTGCCAGCAGCGTCGGGACGGGGTTGAACAATGAGCAGTTCTTC.

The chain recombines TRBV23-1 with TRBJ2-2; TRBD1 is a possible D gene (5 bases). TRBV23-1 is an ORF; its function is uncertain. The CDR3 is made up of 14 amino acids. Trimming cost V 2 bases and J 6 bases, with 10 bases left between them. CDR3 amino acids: CASSQAGQSGELFF. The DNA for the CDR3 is TGCGCCAGCAGTCAAGCAGGGCAGTCCGGGGAGCTGTTTTTT.

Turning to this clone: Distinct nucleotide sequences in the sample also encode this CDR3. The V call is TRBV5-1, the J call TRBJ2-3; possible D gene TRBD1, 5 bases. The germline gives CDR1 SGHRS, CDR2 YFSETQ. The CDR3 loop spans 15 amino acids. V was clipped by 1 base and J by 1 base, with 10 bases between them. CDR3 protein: CASSLSGAGTDTQYF. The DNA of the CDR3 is TGCGCCAGCAGCTTGTCTGGGGCCGGCACAGATACGCAGTATTTT.

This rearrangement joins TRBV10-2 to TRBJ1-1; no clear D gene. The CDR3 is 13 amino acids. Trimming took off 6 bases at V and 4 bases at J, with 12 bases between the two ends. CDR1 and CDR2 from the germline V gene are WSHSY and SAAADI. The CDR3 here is CASSIWTLTEAFF. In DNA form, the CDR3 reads TGCGCCAGCAGCATCTGGACGCTCACTGAAGCTTTCTTT.

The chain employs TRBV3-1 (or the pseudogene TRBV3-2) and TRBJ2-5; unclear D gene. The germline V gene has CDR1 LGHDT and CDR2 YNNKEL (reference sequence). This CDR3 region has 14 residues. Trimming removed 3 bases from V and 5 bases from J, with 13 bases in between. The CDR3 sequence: CASSHFTVWETQYF. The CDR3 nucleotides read TGTGCCAGCAGCCATTTTACAGTTTGGGAGACCCAGTACTTC.

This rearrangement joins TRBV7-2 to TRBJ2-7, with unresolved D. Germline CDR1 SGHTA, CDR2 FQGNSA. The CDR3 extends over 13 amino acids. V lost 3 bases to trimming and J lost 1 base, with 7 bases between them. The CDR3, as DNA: TGTGCCAGCAGCTTGATCTCTTCCTACGAGCAGTACTTC. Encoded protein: CASSLISSYEQYF. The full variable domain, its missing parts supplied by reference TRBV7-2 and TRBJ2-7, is GAGVSQSPSNKVTEKGKDVELRCDPISGHTALYWYRQSLGQGLEFLIYFQGNSAPDKSGLPSDRFSAERTGGSVSTLTIQRTQQEDSAVYLCASSLISSYEQYFGPGTRLTVT.

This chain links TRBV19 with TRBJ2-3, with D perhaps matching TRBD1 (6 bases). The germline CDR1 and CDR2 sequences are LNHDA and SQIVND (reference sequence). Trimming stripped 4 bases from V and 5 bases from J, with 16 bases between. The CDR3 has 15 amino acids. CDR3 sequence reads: CASSTGVGYGDTQYF. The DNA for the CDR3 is TGTGCCAGTAGTACAGGGGTGGGATACGGAGATACGCAGTATTTT.

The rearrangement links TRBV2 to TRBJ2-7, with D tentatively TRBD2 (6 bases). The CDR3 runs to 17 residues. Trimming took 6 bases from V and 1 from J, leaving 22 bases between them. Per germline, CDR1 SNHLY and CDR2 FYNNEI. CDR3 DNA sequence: TGTGCCAGCAGCTTCGATAAGGAGGGCTTAAAATCCTACGAGCAGTACTTC. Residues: CASSFDKEGLKSYEQYF.

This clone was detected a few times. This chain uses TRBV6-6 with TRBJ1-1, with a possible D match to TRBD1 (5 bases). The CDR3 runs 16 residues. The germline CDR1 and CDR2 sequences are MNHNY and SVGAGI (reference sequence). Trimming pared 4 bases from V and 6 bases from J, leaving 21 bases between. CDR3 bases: TGTGCCAGCAGTTCGAGACTTCAGGGAAAGGGCGCTGAAGCTTTCTTT. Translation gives CASSSRLQGKGAEAFF.